This TCR beta chain emerged from a study of T-cell memory formation after mild COVID-19. On the study more broadly: TCR clusters were mostly confined to one donor each.

Trimming removed 5 bases at V and 5 bases at J, with 15 bases between. The CDR3 length is 14 residues. The germline CDR1 and CDR2 sequences are SGHAT and FQNNGV. General study findings and limits: Clones contracting across day 15 to 85 had a balanced CD4/CD8 profile; later expanding clones leaned CD4+. Memory from before infection featured some responding clones, which suggests cross-reactive memory joined.

For this clonotype: Its antigen is as yet unknown.

TCRdb passed the 5' RACE reads through MiXCR, listing each CDR3 protein once. The data hold about 200,000 distinct CDR3 sequences, with approximately 10% observed a single time. The sequenced sample consisted of PBMCs or a T cell subset sorted from them (not recorded which). The rearrangement links TRBV11-2 to TRBJ2-5; D unresolved. The TCR comes from a man between 18 and 29 years old who had mild COVID-19 (a few samples of this study predate the infection). Cell type and time point are not known. CDR3 in DNA: TGTGCCAGCAGCCCAAGGGCCTTGGGGGAGACCCAGTACTTC. Its protein is CASSPRALGETQYF.